This is a list of T cell receptor beta chains from one sample in a study of shared clonotypes between healthy human individuals. Sequencing used immunoSEQ multiplex PCR; TCRdb keeps in-frame clones, though not all of them. The data contain 1,400,000 or so clones, 97% to 99% of them seen just once; the ten biggest clones take up approximately 0.4%. The sequenced sample consisted of naive CD4+ T cells sorted from blood. Source of these receptors: a man between 25 and 39 years old in good health. CDR3s include the opening cysteine and the closing phenylalanine or tryptophan. Each record gives: CDR3 length, J gene, V gene, CDR3 protein.

15,TRBJ2-1,TRBV10-3,CAISPGHLNYNEQFF
14,TRBJ2-3,TRBV15,CATSRAGGTDTQYF
12,TRBJ1-2,TRBV6-5,CASFRRDLSYTF
16,TRBJ1-3,TRBV7-9,CASSFLLGERGNTIYF
14,TRBJ2-1,TRBV7-2,CASSWGGSYNEQFF
16,TRBJ1-5,TRBV15,CATSTLDGNSNQPQHF
15,TRBJ1-2,TRBV7-9,CASSLDRGGNYGYTF
18,TRBJ2-1,TRBV5-1,CASSSEDRGYLSYNEQFF
16,TRBJ1-2,TRBV5-1,CASSPLPVGQGDGYTF
15,TRBJ2-3,TRBV11-3,CASTKGTASTDTQYF
16,TRBJ2-1,TRBV27,CASSFPLSSGSNEQFF
16,TRBJ2-4,TRBV5-4,CASSAPRGADGGIQYF
17,TRBJ2-5,TRBV14,CASSHLGGSIPNSAQYF
16,TRBJ2-5,TRBV7-2,CASSLPLTWGIETQYF
14,TRBJ2-7,TRBV5-4,CASSLGLAVYEQYF
13,TRBJ2-6,TRBV27,CASTTRRWNVLTF
17,TRBJ2-7,TRBV7-2,CASSLDSRTRRYYEQYF
15,TRBJ1-1,TRBV18,CASSPRGARGTEAFF
11,TRBJ2-3,TRBV28,CASSLPDTQYF
15,TRBJ2-2,TRBV6-1,CASSERLAAIGELFF
13,TRBJ2-7,TRBV6-1,CASSEAGNYEQYF
14,TRBJ1-5,TRBV7-8,CASSLGGVNQPQHF
15,TRBJ2-7,TRBV6-6,CASSYSEGDTYEQYF
14,TRBJ2-5,TRBV5-1,CASSLGTRAETQYF
14,TRBJ2-7,TRBV6-5,CASKKRTFSYEQYF
15,TRBJ1-4,TRBV10-1,CASSEGIATNEKLFF
15,TRBJ2-1,TRBV19,CAIGGGGRAAGEQFF
16,TRBJ1-2,TRBV7-2,CASSLARGQGYYGYTF
17,TRBJ2-7,TRBV2,CASLEGLAGDLSYEQYF
14,TRBJ2-4,TRBV9,CASSVRADKNIQYF
13,TRBJ2-5,TRBV7-9,CASSKGGVETQYF